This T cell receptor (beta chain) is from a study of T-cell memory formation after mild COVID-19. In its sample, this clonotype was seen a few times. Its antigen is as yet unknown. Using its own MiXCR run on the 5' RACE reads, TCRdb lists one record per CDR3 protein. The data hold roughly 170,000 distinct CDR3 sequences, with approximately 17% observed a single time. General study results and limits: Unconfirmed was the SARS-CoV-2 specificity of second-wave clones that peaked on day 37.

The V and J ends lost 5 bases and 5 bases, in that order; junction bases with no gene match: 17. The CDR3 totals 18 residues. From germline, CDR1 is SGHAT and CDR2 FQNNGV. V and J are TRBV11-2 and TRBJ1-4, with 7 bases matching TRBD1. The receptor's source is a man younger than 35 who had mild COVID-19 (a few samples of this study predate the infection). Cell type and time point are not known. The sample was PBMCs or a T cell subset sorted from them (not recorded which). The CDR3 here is CASSASRWGQRTNEKLFF. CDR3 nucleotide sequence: TGTGCCAGCAGCGCCTCCCGCTGGGGACAGAGAACGAATGAAAAACTGTTTTTT.